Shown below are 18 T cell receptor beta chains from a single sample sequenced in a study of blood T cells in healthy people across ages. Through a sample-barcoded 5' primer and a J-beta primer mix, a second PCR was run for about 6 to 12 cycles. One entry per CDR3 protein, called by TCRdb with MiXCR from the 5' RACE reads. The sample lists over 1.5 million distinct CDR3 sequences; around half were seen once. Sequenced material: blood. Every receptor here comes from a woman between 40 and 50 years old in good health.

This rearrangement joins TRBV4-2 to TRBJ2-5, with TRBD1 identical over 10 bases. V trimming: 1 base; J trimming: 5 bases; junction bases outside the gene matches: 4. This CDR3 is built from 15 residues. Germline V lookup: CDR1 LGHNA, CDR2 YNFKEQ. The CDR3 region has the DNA TGTGCCAGCAGCCAAGGACAGGGGGCCGCCGAGACCCAGTACTTC. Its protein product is CASSQGQGAAETQYF.

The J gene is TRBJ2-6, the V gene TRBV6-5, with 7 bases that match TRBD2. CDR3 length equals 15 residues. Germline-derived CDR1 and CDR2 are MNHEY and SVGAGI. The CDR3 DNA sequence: TGTGTCTGCGGGGGACGTCGCTCTGGGGCCAACGTCCTGACTTTC. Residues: CVCGGRRSGANVLTF.

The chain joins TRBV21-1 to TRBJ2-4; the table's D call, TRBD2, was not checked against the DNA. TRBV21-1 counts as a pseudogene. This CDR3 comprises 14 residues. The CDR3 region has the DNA TGTGCCAGCAGCAAAGCGCCAGGACTAAACATTCAGTACTTC. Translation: CASSKAPGLNIQYF.

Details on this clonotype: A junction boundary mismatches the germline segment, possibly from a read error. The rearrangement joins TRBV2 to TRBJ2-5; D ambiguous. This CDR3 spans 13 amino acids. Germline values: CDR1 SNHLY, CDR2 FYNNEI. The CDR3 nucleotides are TGTGCCAGCAGCGAAGTGCCCCAATTCCCGTCGTACTTC. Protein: CASSEVPQFPSYF.

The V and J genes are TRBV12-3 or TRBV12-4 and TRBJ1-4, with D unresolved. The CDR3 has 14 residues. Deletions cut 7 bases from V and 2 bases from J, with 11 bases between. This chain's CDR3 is CASKSGPTNEKLFF. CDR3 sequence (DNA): TGTGCCAGCAAGAGTGGGCCTACTAATGAAAAACTGTTTTTT.

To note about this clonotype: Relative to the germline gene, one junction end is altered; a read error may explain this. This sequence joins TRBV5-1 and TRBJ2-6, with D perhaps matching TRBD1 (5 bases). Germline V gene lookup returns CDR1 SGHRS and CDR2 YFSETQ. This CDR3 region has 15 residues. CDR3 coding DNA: TGCGCCAGCAGCCCACCCGCAACTGGGGCCAACGCCCTGACTTTC. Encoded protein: CASSPPATGANALTF.

The CDR3 here is CASSLGQGTDYGYTF. The CDR3 DNA is TGTGCCAGCAGCTTAGGGCAGGGGACAGATTATGGCTACACCTTC. V gene TRBV7-6 combines with J gene TRBJ1-2; TRBD1 agrees at 7 bases. The CDR3 is 15 amino acids. Germline V gene lookup returns CDR1 SGHVS and CDR2 FNYEAQ. With V trimmed by 1 base and J by 5 bases, 7 bases remained unmatched.

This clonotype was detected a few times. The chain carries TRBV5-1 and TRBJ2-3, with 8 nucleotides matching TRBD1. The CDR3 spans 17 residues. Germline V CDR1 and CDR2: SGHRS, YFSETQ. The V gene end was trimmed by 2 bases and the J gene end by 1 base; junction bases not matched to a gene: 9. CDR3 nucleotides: TGCGCCAGCAGCTTAAGGGGACAGGTGTTGGGCACAGATACGCAGTATTTT. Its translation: CASSLRGQVLGTDTQYF.

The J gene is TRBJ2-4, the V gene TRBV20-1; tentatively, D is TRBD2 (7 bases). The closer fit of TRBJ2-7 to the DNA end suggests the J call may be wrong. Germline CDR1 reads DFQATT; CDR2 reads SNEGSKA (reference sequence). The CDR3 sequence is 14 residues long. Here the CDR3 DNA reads TGCAGTGCTAGTAGGGGGGGCAGGATGGACGAGCAGTACTTC. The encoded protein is CSASRGGRMDEQYF.

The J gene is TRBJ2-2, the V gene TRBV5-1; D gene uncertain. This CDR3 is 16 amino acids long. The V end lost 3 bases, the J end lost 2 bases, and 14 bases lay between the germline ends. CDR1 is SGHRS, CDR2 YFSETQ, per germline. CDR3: CASSSDSGLNTGELFF. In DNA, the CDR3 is TGCGCCAGCAGCTCCGACTCGGGCCTTAACACCGGGGAGCTGTTTTTT.

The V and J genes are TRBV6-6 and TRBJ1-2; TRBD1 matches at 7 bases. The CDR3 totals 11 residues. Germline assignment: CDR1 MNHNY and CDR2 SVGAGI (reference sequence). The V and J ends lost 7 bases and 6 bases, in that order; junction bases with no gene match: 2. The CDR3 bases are TGTGCCAGCACCCAGGGGGATGGCTACACCTTC. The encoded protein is CASTQGDGYTF.

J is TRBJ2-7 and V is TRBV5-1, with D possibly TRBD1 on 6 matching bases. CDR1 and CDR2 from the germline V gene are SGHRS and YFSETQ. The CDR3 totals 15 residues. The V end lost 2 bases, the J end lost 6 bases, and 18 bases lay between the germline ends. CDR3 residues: CASSLNRVVPIEQYF. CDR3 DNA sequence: TGCGCCAGCAGCTTAAACAGGGTTGTCCCTATCGAGCAGTACTTC.

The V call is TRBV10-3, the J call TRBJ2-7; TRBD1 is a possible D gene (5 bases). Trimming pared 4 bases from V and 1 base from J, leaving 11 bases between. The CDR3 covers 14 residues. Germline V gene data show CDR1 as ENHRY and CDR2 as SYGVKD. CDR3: CAISGFSGSYEQYF. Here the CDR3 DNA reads TGTGCCATCAGTGGGTTCTCAGGGTCCTACGAGCAGTACTTC.

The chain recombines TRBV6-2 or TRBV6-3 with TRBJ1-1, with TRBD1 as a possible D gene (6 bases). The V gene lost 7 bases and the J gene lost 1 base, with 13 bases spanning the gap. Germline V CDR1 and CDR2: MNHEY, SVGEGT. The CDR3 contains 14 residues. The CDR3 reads CASTEDSRNTEAFF. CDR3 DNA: TGTGCCAGCACCGAGGACAGTCGGAACACTGAAGCTTTCTTT.

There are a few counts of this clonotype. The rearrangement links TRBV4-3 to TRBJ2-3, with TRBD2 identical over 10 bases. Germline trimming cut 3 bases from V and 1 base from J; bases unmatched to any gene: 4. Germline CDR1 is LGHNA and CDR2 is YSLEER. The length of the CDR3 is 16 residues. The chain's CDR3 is CASSQPGTSGTDTQYF. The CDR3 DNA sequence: TGCGCCAGCAGCCAGCCCGGGACTAGCGGCACAGATACGCAGTATTTT.

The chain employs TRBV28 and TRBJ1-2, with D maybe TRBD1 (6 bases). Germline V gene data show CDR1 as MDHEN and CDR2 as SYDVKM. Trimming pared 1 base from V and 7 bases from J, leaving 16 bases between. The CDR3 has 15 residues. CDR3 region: CASSLYTGSGLGYTF. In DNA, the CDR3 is TGTGCCAGCAGTTTATATACAGGGTCGGGTCTTGGCTACACCTTC.

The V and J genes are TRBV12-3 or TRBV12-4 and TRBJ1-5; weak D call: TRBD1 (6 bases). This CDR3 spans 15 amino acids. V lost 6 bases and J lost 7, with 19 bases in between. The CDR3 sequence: CASSQITGIRQPQHF. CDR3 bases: TGTGCCAGCAGCCAAATAACAGGGATAAGGCAGCCCCAGCATTTT.

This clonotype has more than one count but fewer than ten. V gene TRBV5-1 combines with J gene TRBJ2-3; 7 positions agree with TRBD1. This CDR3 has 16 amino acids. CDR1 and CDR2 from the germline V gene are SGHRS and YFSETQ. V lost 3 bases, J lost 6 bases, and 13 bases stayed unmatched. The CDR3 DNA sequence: TGCGCCAGCAGCTCTCCAGGACAGGCTATAGACGATACGCAGTATTTT. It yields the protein CASSSPGQAIDDTQYF.